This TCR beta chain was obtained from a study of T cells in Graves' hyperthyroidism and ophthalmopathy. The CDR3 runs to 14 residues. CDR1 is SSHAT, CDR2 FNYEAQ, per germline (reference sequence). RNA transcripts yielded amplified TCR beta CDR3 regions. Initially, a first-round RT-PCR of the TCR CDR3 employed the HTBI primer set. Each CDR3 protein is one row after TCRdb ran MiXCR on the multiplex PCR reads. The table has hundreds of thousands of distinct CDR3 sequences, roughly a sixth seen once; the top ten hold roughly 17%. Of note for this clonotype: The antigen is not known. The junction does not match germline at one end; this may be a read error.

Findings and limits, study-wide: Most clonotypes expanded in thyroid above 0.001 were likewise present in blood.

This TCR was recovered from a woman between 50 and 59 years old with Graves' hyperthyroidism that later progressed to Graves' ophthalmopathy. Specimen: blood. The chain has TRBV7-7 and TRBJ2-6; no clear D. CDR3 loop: CASSSTPGANVLTF. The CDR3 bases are TGTGCTAGCAGCTCTACCCCTGGGGCCAACGTCCTGACTTTC. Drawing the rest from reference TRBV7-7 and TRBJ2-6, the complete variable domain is GAGVSQSPRYKVTKRGQDVTLRCDPISSHATLYWYQQALGQGPEFLTYFNYEAQPDKSGLPSDRFSAERPEGSISTLTIQRTEQRDSAMYRCASSSTPGANVLTFGAGSRLTVL.